This T cell receptor (beta chain) was obtained from a study of long-term antiretroviral therapy in people with HIV. Study details: The study's earliest collections predate the 2015 immediate-ART recommendation by about a decade. Study-wide points: Controls showed broader CDR3 length ranges than did the HIV repertoires.

CDR3 length: 17 residues. Germline CDR1 and CDR2: LGHNA and YSLEER. With 2 bases removed from V and 4 bases from J, the gap between germline ends came to 18 bases. Sequencing used immunoSEQ v3.0 at survey level. Sequenced by immunoSEQ multiplex PCR; TCRdb stores in-frame clones only, minus some. In the table there are about 36,000 clones, about four fifths of which are singletons. By share, this clone counts as large (0.1 to 1%). The antigen remains undetermined. V usage is TRBV4-3 and J usage is TRBJ1-3; no firm D call. The specimen comprised unsorted PBMCs, sampled 0.6 years after starting antiretroviral therapy. The receptor was derived from a man younger than 35 with HIV. The CDR3 protein is CASSQRHGGRRGNTIYF. The CDR3 coding sequence is TGCGCCAGCAGCCAAAGACACGGCGGAAGAAGGGGAAACACCATATATTTT.